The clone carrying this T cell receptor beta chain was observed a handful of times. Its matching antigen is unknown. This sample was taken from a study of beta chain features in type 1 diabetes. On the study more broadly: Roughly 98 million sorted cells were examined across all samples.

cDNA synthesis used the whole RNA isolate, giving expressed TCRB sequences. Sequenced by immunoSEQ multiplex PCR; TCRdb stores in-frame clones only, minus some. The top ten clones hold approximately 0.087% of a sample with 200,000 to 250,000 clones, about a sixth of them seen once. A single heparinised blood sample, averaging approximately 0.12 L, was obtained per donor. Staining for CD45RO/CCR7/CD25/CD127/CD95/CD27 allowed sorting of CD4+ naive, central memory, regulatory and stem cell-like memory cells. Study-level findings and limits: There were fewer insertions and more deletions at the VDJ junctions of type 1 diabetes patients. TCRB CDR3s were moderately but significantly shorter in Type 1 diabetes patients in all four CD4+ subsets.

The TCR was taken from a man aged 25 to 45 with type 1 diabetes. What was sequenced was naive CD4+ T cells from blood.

The CDR3 sequence is CASSSGQPGETQYF. Here the CDR3 DNA reads TGCGCCAGCAGCAGTGGACAGCCGGGCGAGACCCAGTACTTC. V usage is TRBV4-3 and J usage is TRBJ2-5; D perhaps matches TRBD1 (6 bases). The V gene's germline CDR1 is LGHNA and CDR2 YSLEER. The V end lost 5 bases, the J end lost 5 bases, and 15 bases lay between the germline ends. This CDR3 has 14 amino acids.